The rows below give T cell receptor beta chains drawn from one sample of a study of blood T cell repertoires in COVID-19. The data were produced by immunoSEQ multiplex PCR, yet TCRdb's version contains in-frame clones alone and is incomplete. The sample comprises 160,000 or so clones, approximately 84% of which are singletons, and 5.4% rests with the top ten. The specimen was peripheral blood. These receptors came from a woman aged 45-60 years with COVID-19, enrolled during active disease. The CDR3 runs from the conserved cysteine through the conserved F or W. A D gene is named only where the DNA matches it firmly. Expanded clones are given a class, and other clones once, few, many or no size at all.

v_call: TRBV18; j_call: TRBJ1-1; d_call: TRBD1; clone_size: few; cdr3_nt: TGTGCCAGCTCACCAGGGACAGGGACCAACGCTGAAGCTTTCTTT; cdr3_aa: CASSPGTGTNAEAFF
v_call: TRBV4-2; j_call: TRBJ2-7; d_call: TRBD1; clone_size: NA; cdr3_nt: TGTGCCAGCAGCCACCTGACAGGGGCCTACGAGCAGTACTTC; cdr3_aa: CASSHLTGAYEQYF
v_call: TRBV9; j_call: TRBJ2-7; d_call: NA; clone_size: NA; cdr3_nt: TGTGCCAGCAGCCCCGGAGGGGACAGATCCTACGAGCAGTACTTC; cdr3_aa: CASSPGGDRSYEQYF
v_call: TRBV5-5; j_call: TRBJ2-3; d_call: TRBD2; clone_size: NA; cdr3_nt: TGTGCCAGCAGCTTGGATTGGGGACTAAGCACAGATACGCAGTATTTT; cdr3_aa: CASSLDWGLSTDTQYF
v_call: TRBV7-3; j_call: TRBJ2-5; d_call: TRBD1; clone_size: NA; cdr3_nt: TGTGCCAGCAGCTTGGACAGGACGGAGACCCAGTACTTC; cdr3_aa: CASSLDRTETQYF
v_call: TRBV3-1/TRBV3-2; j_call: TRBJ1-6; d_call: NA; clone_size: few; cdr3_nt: TGTGCCAGCAGCCAAGAAAGGAGCAGCTCCTATAATTCACCCCTCCACTTT; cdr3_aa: CASSQERSSSYNSPLHF
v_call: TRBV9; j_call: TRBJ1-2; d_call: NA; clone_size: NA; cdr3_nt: TGTGCCAGCAGCGTAGTAGCCAACTATGGCTACACCTTC; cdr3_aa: CASSVVANYGYTF
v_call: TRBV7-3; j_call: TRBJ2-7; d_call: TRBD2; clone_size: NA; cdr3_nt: TGTGCCAGCAGCCCAACGGGGCTAGCGGGGACCTACGAGCAGTACTTC; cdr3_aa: CASSPTGLAGTYEQYF
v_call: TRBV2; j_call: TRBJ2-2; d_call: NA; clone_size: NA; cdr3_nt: TGTGCCAGCACGGGGGTAACCGAACGGGGCGGGGAGCTGTTTTTT; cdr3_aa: CASTGVTERGGELFF
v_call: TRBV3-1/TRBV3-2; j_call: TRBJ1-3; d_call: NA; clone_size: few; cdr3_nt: TGTGCCAGCAGCCAAGAGGGGGGAGAGGTAAACACCATATATTTT; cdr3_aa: CASSQEGGEVNTIYF
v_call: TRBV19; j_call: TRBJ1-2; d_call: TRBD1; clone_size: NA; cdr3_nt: TGTGCCAGTCTTCTGGCAGGGGGTATTTATGGCTACACCTTC; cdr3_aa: CASLLAGGIYGYTF
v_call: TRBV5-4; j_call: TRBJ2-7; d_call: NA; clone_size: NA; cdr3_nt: TGTGCCAGCAGCTTTGGGACACTAGGCTACGAGCAGTACTTC; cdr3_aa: CASSFGTLGYEQYF
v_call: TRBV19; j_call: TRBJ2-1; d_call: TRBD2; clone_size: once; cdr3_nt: TGTGCCAGTAGTAGTAGCGGGGGGGCTCATGAGCAGTTCTTC; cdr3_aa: CASSSSGGAHEQFF
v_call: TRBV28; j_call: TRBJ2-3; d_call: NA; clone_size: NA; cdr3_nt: TGTGCCAGCAGTTGGGCCCGCACAGATACGCAGTATTTT; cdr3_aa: CASSWARTDTQYF
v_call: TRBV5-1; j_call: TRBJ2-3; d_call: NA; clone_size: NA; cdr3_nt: TGCGCCAGCAGCTTGACTGTCCCTAGCACAGATACGCAGTATTTT; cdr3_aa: CASSLTVPSTDTQYF
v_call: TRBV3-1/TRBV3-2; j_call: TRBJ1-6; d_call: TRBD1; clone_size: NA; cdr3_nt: TGTGCCAGCAGCCCCTGGACAGGGTTGAATTCACCCCTCCACTTT; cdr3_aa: CASSPWTGLNSPLHF
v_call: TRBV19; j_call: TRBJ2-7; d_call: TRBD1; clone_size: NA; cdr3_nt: TGTGCCAGTAGCTCGGGACAGTCCTACGAGCAGTACTTC; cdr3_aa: CASSSGQSYEQYF
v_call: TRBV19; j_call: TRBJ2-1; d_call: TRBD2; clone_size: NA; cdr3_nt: TGTGCCAGTAGTATTGGTGGGACTAGCGGCCACAATGAGCAGTTCTTC; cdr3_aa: CASSIGGTSGHNEQFF
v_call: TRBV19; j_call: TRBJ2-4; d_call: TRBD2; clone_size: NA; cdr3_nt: TGTGCCAGTAGTATAGATCATGCCGGGACTAGCGGGGGTCACATTCAGTACTTC; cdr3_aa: CASSIDHAGTSGGHIQYF
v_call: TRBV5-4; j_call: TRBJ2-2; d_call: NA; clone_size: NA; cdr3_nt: TGTGCCAGCAGCCCGGAGGGATCTAACACCGGGGAGCTGTTTTTT; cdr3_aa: CASSPEGSNTGELFF
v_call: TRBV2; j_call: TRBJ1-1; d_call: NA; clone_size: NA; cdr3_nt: TGTGCCAGCAGTGAAGCGCTAACGACAGAGAACACTGAAGCTTTCTTT; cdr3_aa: CASSEALTTENTEAFF
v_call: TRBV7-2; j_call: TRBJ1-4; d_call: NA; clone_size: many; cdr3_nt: TGTGCCAGCAGCTTATTTGGGGCGGCCGCTACTAATGAAAAACTGTTTTTT; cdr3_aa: CASSLFGAAATNEKLFF
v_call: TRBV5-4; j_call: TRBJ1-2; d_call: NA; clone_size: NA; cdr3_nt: TGTGCCAGCAGCGTACAGGGATTTAACTATGGCTACACCTTC; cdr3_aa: CASSVQGFNYGYTF
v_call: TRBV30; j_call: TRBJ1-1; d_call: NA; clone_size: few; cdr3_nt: TGCGCGACAGGCACATTTCAAGCTTTCTTT; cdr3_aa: CATGTFQAFF
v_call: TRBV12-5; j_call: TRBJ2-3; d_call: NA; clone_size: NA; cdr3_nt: TGTGCTAGTGCCCACGGCGGAAGGGGCGGCACAGATACGCAGTATTTT; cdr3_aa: CASAHGGRGGTDTQYF
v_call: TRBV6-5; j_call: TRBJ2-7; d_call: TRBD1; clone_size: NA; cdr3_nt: TGTGCCAGCAGACGCCGACAGGGTGGTTCATACGAGCAGTACTTC; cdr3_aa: CASRRRQGGSYEQYF